This T cell receptor (beta chain) was sequenced during a study of T cell responses to AZD1222 COVID-19 vaccine. Both about-4-week and about-12-week second-dose recipients were combined. Study-wide results and caveats: Of the AZD1222 recipients, only 5 to 7 were seropositive at baseline.

This CDR3 spans 16 amino acids. Trimming left V 4 bases short and J 10 bases short, with 21 bases between. Germline V gene sequence: CDR1 SGHNT, CDR2 YYREEE (reference sequence). The repertoire was sequenced with immunoSEQ multiplex PCR; TCRdb's copy has only in-frame clones and lacks some. The sample carries some 130,000 clones, approximately 95% recorded once. In regard to this clone: Its specificity is not known.

This chain joins TRBV5-4 and TRBJ1-6; TRBD1 might be the D (5 bases). The specimen comprised peripheral blood, sampled 28 days after the second AZD1222 dose. This TCR was recovered from an adult who received the AZD1222 COVID-19 vaccine. This chain's CDR3 is CASSPHRDASVSPLHF. The DNA for the CDR3 is TGTGCCAGCAGCCCCCACCGGGACGCCAGTGTGTCACCCCTCCACTTT.